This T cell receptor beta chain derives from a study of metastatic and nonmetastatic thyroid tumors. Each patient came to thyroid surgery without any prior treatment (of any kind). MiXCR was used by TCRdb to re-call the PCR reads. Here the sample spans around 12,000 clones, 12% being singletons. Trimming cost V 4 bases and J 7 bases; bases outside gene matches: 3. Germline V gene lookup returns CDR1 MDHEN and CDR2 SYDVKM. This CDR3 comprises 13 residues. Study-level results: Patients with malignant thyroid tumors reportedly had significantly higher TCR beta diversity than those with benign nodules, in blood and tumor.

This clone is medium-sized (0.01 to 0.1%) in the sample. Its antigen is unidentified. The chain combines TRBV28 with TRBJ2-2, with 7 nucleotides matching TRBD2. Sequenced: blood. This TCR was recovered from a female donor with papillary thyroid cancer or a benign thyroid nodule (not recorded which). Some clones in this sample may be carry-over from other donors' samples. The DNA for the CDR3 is TGTGCCAGCAGTTGGGGGGGAGGCGGGGAGCTGTTTTTT. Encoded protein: CASSWGGGGELFF.